This T cell receptor beta chain comes out of a study of cytomegalovirus exposure and HLA in healthy donors. The PCR ran on 60 Vbeta and 13 Jbeta primers. As processed by the authors: There were 80 million to 95 million unique TCR beta chains by a later count, and some 12 million of them were shared. Assay used: immunoSEQ multiplex PCR; TCRdb lists only in-frame clones, some missing. The DNA gave D and trimming, while V, J and clone size come from that table. The data show about 99,000 clones, with 70% to 80% seen just once and around 3% held by the top ten. This clone was detected only a few times. V was clipped by 0 bases and J by 2 bases; unmatched bases: 2. Germline values: CDR1 SGHVS, CDR2 FQNEAQ. This CDR3 spans 15 amino acids.

The sequence was collected from a man between 35 and 55 years old in good health and CMV-seronegative. The source material was PBMCs. J is TRBJ2-7 and V is TRBV7-8; 9 positions agree with TRBD1. CDR3 protein: CASSLADRGAYEQYF. For the CDR3, the DNA is TGTGCCAGCAGCTTAGCGGACAGGGGAGCCTACGAGCAGTACTTC. The full variable domain, in which reference TRBV7-8 and TRBJ2-7 provide the parts outside the CDR3, is GAGVSQSPRYKVAKRGQDVALRCDPISGHVSLFWYQQALGQGPEFLTYFQNEAQLDKSGLPSDRFFAERPEGSVSTLKIQRTQQEDSAVYLCASSLADRGAYEQYFGPGTRLTVT.